This T cell receptor (beta chain) stems from a study of T cell responses to AZD1222 COVID-19 vaccine. Study-wide results and caveats: Two AZD1222 doses significantly raised spike-specific TCR breadth and depth over controls. Within unmutated variant regions lay the reported targets of nearly half of spike-specific TCRs.

In the case of this clone: Its cognate antigen is unknown.

This CDR3 has 13 residues. V was cut by 5 bases and J by 1 base, with 8 bases left in between. The germline gives CDR1 KGHSH, CDR2 LQKENI. The data were produced by immunoSEQ multiplex PCR, yet TCRdb's version contains in-frame clones alone and is incomplete. This table holds approximately 75,000 clones, 87% found once. This sequence originates from an adult who received the AZD1222 COVID-19 vaccine. Sequenced here: peripheral blood, sampled 28 days after the second AZD1222 dose. The rearrangement links TRBV18 to TRBJ1-1; the D gene is possibly TRBD1 (5 bases). The CDR3 DNA reads TGTGCCAGCTCAACTAGGGGGAACACTGAAGCTTTCTTT. Amino acid sequence: CASSTRGNTEAFF.